The 10 T cell receptor beta chains below come from one sample, sequenced in a study of early T cells in non-severe SARS-CoV-2 infection. TCRdb re-called the 5' RACE reads with MiXCR, one entry per CDR3 protein. The sample contains tens of thousands of distinct CDR3 sequences, more than 6% of which appear only once. Sequencing was performed on whole blood. The origin of the receptors is an adult who was a healthcare worker with PCR-confirmed SARS-CoV-2 infection or an uninfected control (not recorded which).

This clonotype was picked up many times. V is TRBV4-1 and J is TRBJ2-2; 7 bases fit TRBD1. The V gene's germline CDR1 is MGHRA and CDR2 YSYEKL. The CDR3 length is 16 residues. Unmatched junction bases numbered 9, after V lost 4 bases and J lost 4 bases. This CDR3 reads CASSPTGEPGTGELFF. CDR3 sequence (DNA): TGCGCCAGCAGCCCAACAGGGGAGCCGGGCACCGGGGAGCTGTTTTTT.

In the case of this clonotype: One junction end disagrees with the germline gene, perhaps due to a read error. The genes are TRBV29-1 and TRBJ1-2, with a weak D call TRBD1 (6 bases). The CDR3 is made up of 15 amino acids. The germline gives CDR1 SQVTM, CDR2 ANQGSEA. The CDR3 bases are TGCGGCGTTCAAAATAGAGTTCTACAGGGCAATGGCTACACCTTC. This gives the protein CGVQNRVLQGNGYTF.

This clonotype was observed at least ten times. The DNA of the CDR3 is TGTGCCAGCAGTCCATGGACAGGGAGGGAGTGGACTGAAGCTTTCTTT. Translated, it gives CASSPWTGREWTEAFF. The genes are TRBV12-3 or TRBV12-4 and TRBJ1-1; 8 bases are shared with TRBD1. This CDR3 is 16 amino acids long. With V trimmed by 5 bases and J by 5 bases, 13 bases remained unmatched.

Notes on this clonotype: It may be a read error: a sequence one base away is much more abundant. V and J are TRBV5-6 and TRBJ2-7; the D call may be TRBD1 or TRBD2 (5 bases each). From germline, CDR1 is SGHDT and CDR2 YYEEEE. V lost 2 bases, J lost 1 base, and 16 bases lay in between. This CDR3 region has 16 residues. In DNA, the CDR3 is TGTGCCAGCAGCTTTTGGGGGATAGGGCCGTCCTACGAGCAGTACTTC. Translated, it gives CASSFWGIGPSYEQYF.

This clonotype was seen a handful of times. The J gene is TRBJ1-6, the V gene TRBV6-5; 8 bases match TRBD1. The V gene's germline CDR1 is MNHEY and CDR2 SVGAGI. The CDR3 is 15 residues long. J gave up 12 bases and V 0 bases, and 7 bases lay outside the gene matches. The CDR3 bases are TGTGCCAGCAGTTACTCGCCCGACAGGGGCGAACCCCTCCACTTT. Translated: CASSYSPDRGEPLHF.

There are many counts of this clonotype. The rearrangement joins TRBV11-2 to TRBJ2-7; a possible D gene is TRBD1 (6 bases). The CDR3 has 15 amino acids. Trimming took off 0 bases at V and 3 bases at J, with 12 bases between the two ends. Looked up from germline, CDR1 is SGHAT and CDR2 is FQNNGV. The CDR3 DNA sequence: TGTGCCAGCAGCTTAGATAAGGGACAAAGCTACGAGCAGTACTTC. It yields the protein CASSLDKGQSYEQYF. Variable domain in full (rest from reference TRBV11-2 and TRBJ2-7): EAGVAQSPRYKIIEKRQSVAFWCNPISGHATLYWYQQILGQGPKLLIQFQNNGVVDDSQLPKDRFSAERLKGVDSTLKIQPAKLEDSAVYLCASSLDKGQSYEQYFGPGTRLTVT.

Many counts were recorded for this clonotype. The rearrangement uses TRBV20-1 and TRBJ2-7; maybe TRBD2 (6 bases). Germline CDR1 and CDR2: DFQATT and SNEGSKA (reference sequence). CDR3 length: 12 amino acids. V lost 7 bases to trimming and J lost 2 bases, with 12 bases between them. The CDR3 spells CSVSGVAYEQYF. CDR3 bases: TGCAGTGTATCGGGAGTGGCCTACGAGCAGTACTTC.

This clonotype was picked up many times. The chain links TRBV20-1 to TRBJ2-1, with 7 bases identical to TRBD2. CDR3 length: 14 amino acids. The J segment lost 5 bases and the V segment lost 1 base, leaving 5 bases of the junction unmatched. Germline CDR1 reads DFQATT; CDR2 reads SNEGSKA (reference sequence). CDR3 DNA: TGCAGTGCTAGAGTACTAGCGCTCAACAATGAGCAGTTCTTC. As protein: CSARVLALNNEQFF.

This clonotype was counted at least ten times. J is TRBJ2-2 and V is TRBV10-1, with 11 bases lining up with TRBD2. The V gene end was trimmed by 4 bases and the J gene end by 4 bases; junction bases not matched to a gene: 8. The CDR3 spans 17 residues. Germline V gives CDR1 WNHNN, CDR2 SYGVQD (reference sequence). CDR3 amino acids: CASSGDLAGGPTGELFF. CDR3 coding DNA: TGCGCCAGCAGTGGAGACCTAGCGGGAGGCCCCACCGGGGAGCTGTTTTTT.

This clonotype was seen ten or more times. The rearrangement joins TRBV12-3 or TRBV12-4 to TRBJ2-7; D remains ambiguous. The CDR3 consists of 14 residues. Trimming cost V 3 bases and J 2 bases, with 11 bases left between them. CDR3 protein: CASSFEDPAYEQYF. The CDR3 DNA is TGTGCCAGCAGTTTTGAGGACCCTGCCTACGAGCAGTACTTC.